The rows below give T cell receptor beta chains drawn from one sample of a study of post-analysis software for immune sequencing data. TCRdb reprocessed the PCR reads with MiXCR, giving one entry per CDR3 protein. The profile shows about 200,000 distinct CDR3 sequences, around 30% of them singletons. The material sequenced was blood. The source of these receptors is a girl younger than 18 with multiple sclerosis. Each CDR3 is given with its conserved first and last residue. A D gene is named only where the DNA matches it firmly. The size field is filled for only some rows; it gives once, few, many or a size class.

few,NA,TRBJ1-5,TRBV5-1,TGCGCCAGCAGCTTGGTAGGGTTGGATCAGCCCCAGCATTTT,CASSLVGLDQPQHF
NA,NA,TRBJ1-1,TRBV7-9,TGTGCCAGCAGCCTCCCTGACGGGGGAGCTTTCTTT,CASSLPDGGAFF
many,TRBD2,TRBJ2-5,TRBV20-1,TGCAGTGCTAGGGTGACTAGCGGCGAGACCCAGTACTTC,CSARVTSGETQYF
NA,TRBD2,TRBJ2-1,TRBV20-1,TGCAGTGCCGGGATAATAGCGGGATACTACAATGAGCAGTTCTTC,CSAGIIAGYYNEQFF
NA,NA,TRBJ2-1,TRBV6-5,TGTGCCAGCAGCCGCTCGAGCTCCTACAATGAGCAGTTCTTC,CASSRSSSYNEQFF
many,TRBD2,TRBJ2-5,TRBV20-1,TGCAGTGCCTGGACTAGCCTACAAGAGACCCAGTACTTC,CSAWTSLQETQYF
many,TRBD1,TRBJ1-2,TRBV20-1,TGCAGTGCTAGCGTTCAGGGGACAGGTCGATCTGGTGGCTACACCTTC,CSASVQGTGRSGGYTF
NA,NA,TRBJ2-6,TRBV18,TGTGCCAGCTCACTGAGGGGCGCGACATCTGGGGCCAACGTCCTGACTTTC,CASSLRGATSGANVLTF
many,NA,TRBJ2-5,TRBV5-1,TGCGCCAGCAGTCCATTAGAGACCCAGTACTTC,CASSPLETQYF
many,TRBD2,TRBJ2-7,TRBV5-1,TGCGCCAGCAGCGAATCGGGACTAAGGTCCTACGAGCAGTACTTC,CASSESGLRSYEQYF
many,TRBD1,TRBJ1-4,TRBV27,TGTGCCAGCAGTCAACAGGGGGCTGGTGAAAAACTGTTTTTT,CASSQQGAGEKLFF
NA,NA,TRBJ2-7,TRBV20-1,TGCATTGCCAATAGGGGGTCATCCTCCTACGAGCAGTACTTC,CIANRGSSSYEQYF
NA,TRBD2,TRBJ2-1,TRBV20-1,TGCAGTGCCGGCTCTCTTGCGGGAGGGTGGGGTGAGCAGTTCTTC,CSAGSLAGGWGEQFF
NA,NA,TRBJ2-3,TRBV11-2,TGTGCCAGCAGCTTAGATCGGGCAAATACGCAGTATTTT,CASSLDRANTQYF
NA,NA,TRBJ2-6,TRBV16,TGTGCCAGCAGCCAAAAGGAGGGGCAAGGGTCTGGGGCCAACGTCCTGACTTTC,CASSQKEGQGSGANVLTF
many,NA,TRBJ2-3,TRBV24-1,TGTGCCACCAGTGACACCCGAACAGGGGATACGCAGTATTTT,CATSDTRTGDTQYF
many,TRBD2,TRBJ2-5,TRBV10-3,TGTGCCATCAGTGAGCCTAGGACTAGCGGGAAAGAGACCCAGTACTTC,CAISEPRTSGKETQYF
many,NA,TRBJ2-3,TRBV6-5,TGTGCCAGCAGTTACCCGAGGTCAGATACGCAGTATTTT,CASSYPRSDTQYF